The 20 T cell receptor beta chains presented below share a single source sample, sequenced in a study of blood T cell repertoires in COVID-19. TCRdb keeps only in-frame clones here, not all; method: immunoSEQ multiplex PCR. This sample carries 350,000 to 450,000 clones, roughly 86% of them seen once, and the ten largest clones take about 1.8%. The sequencing input was PBMCs or T cells enriched from blood (not recorded which). Receptor source: a woman in her 30s who had recovered from COVID-19.

This rearrangement joins TRBV18 to TRBJ1-1; 12 bases are shared with TRBD1. This CDR3 contains 15 residues. V shed 4 bases and J 6 bases; nucleotides not matched to a gene: 6. Per germline, CDR1 KGHSH and CDR2 LQKENI. CDR3 region: CASSLGQGAAAEAFF. The CDR3 DNA reads as TGTGCCAGCTCACTGGGACAGGGGGCTGCCGCTGAAGCTTTCTTT.

The chain carries TRBV4-2 and TRBJ2-7; TRBD1 aligns across 8 bases. Germline assignment: CDR1 LGHNA and CDR2 YNFKEQ. The junction had 7 bases not matched to a gene; V was cut back by 4 bases and J by 2 bases. CDR3 size: 15 residues. CDR3 residues: CASSLASGQAYEQYF. DNA of the CDR3: TGTGCCAGCAGCCTCGCCTCGGGACAGGCCTACGAGCAGTACTTC.

Worth noting for this clone: Other DNA sequences within the sample encode an identical CDR3. The chain links TRBV7-2 to TRBJ2-1; TRBD2 agrees at 14 bases. Germline values: CDR1 SGHTA, CDR2 FQGNSA. With 1 base clipped from V and 2 bases from J, the junction kept 1 base outside the gene matches. This CDR3 is built from 17 residues. The CDR3 sequence is CASSLVGLAGAYNEQFF. CDR3 DNA sequence: TGTGCCAGCAGCTTAGTGGGACTAGCGGGAGCCTACAATGAGCAGTTCTTC.

This clone showed up just once. V is TRBV30 and J is TRBJ1-1; 9 nucleotides match TRBD1. The germline V gene encodes CDR1 GTSNPN and CDR2 SVGIG (reference sequence). The CDR3 is made up of 13 amino acids. J lost 2 bases, V lost 4 bases, and 2 bases had no gene match. CDR3 nucleotides: TGTGCCTGGACGGGACAGGGAAACACTGAAGCTTTCTTT. As protein: CAWTGQGNTEAFF.

This clone was observed once. The chain is built from TRBV3-1 (or the pseudogene TRBV3-2) and TRBJ1-6; a weak D match, TRBD1 (5 bases). V was shortened by 2 bases and J by 7 bases, with 6 bases between the two germline ends. Germline CDR1 and CDR2: LGHDT and YNNKEL (reference sequence). The length of the CDR3 is 13 residues. CDR3 loop: CASSQYRNSPLHF. In DNA, the CDR3 is TGTGCCAGCAGCCAATACAGGAATTCACCCCTCCACTTT.

This clone was recorded once. The DNA for the CDR3 is TGCGCCAGCAGCCAAGATTGGAGACAGGAACGTTACTCCTACAATGAGCAGTTCTTC. This encodes CASSQDWRQERYSYNEQFF. The chain carries TRBV4-3 and TRBJ2-1; weak D call: TRBD1 (6 bases). The CDR3 is 19 amino acids. V was cut by 0 bases and J by 0 bases, with 18 bases left in between. Germline CDR1 reads LGHNA; CDR2 reads YSLEER.

This chain links TRBV19 with TRBJ1-1; D call uncertain. The CDR3 loop spans 11 amino acids. V was pared by 5 bases and J by 3 bases, with 4 bases between. The germline V gene encodes CDR1 LNHDA and CDR2 SQIVND (reference sequence). The CDR3 loop is CASSHYTEAFF. For the CDR3, the DNA is TGTGCCAGTAGTCATTACACTGAAGCTTTCTTT. The full variable domain, rest sourced from reference TRBV19 and TRBJ1-1, is DGGITQSPKYLFRKEGQNVTLSCEQNLNHDAMYWYRQDPGQGLRLIYYSQIVNDFQKGDIAEGYSVSREKKESFPLTVTSAQKNPTAFYLCASSHYTEAFFGQGTRLTVV.

A single count supports this clone. V is TRBV6-4 and J is TRBJ1-5; D gene unclear. With 5 bases removed from V and 6 bases from J, the gap between germline ends came to 5 bases. CDR1 is MRHNA and CDR2 is SNTAGT in the germline V gene. The length of the CDR3 is 11 residues. The CDR3 region is CASSKSQPQHF. CDR3 in DNA: TGTGCCAGCAGTAAGAGTCAGCCCCAGCATTTT.

This clone turned up a few times. The chain joins TRBV5-5 to TRBJ1-3; D not resolved. CDR3 length equals 15 residues. V gave up 9 bases and J gave up 3 bases, with 19 bases separating them. Germline CDR1 reads SGHKS; CDR2 reads YYEKEE (reference sequence). The CDR3 loop is CAIRSRLHFGNTIYF. The CDR3 coding sequence is TGTGCCATTCGGAGCCGGCTCCACTTTGGAAACACCATATATTTT.

This clone has just one count. The chain joins TRBV7-3 to TRBJ1-1; 7 bases agree with TRBD1. This CDR3 contains 14 residues. The V segment lost 7 bases and the J segment 5 bases; nucleotides outside the gene matches: 10. Germline V gives CDR1 SGHTA, CDR2 FQGTGA. The CDR3 region has the DNA TGTGCCAGCACAGAGGGACAGACGAGTACTGAAGCTTTCTTT. It specifies CASTEGQTSTEAFF.

The J gene is TRBJ2-2, the V gene TRBV3-1 (or the pseudogene TRBV3-2), with 11 nucleotides matching TRBD2. Germline trimming cut 4 bases from V and 4 bases from J; bases unmatched to any gene: 2. CDR3 length: 15 residues. Germline V CDR1 and CDR2: LGHDT, YNNKEL (reference sequence). CDR3 in amino acids: CASSRGLAGTGELFF. CDR3 DNA sequence: TGTGCCAGCAGCCGAGGACTAGCGGGCACCGGGGAGCTGTTTTTT.

This sequence joins TRBV6-5 and TRBJ1-2, with 7 bases fitting TRBD1. The CDR3 has 14 amino acids. After removal of 7 bases from V and 0 bases from J, the junction contained 5 bases not matched to a gene. Looked up from germline, CDR1 is MNHEY and CDR2 is SVGAGI. The CDR3 nucleotides are TGTGCCAGCACCCGGGACAGTGCTAACTATGGCTACACCTTC. Amino acids: CASTRDSANYGYTF.

In the case of this clone: A read error may be the cause here, since a much bigger clone is one base away. The V and J genes are TRBV3-1 (or the pseudogene TRBV3-2) and TRBJ1-2; 7 bases align to TRBD1. CDR1 is LGHDT and CDR2 is YNNKEL in the germline V gene (reference sequence). The trim removed 4 bases at V and 2 bases at J, leaving 1 base unmatched. This CDR3 spans 13 amino acids. CDR3 nucleotide sequence: TGTGCCAGCAGCCGGGGACAGAACTATGGCTACACCTTC. Translating it yields CASSRGQNYGYTF.

A single count supports this clone. This rearrangement joins TRBV19 to TRBJ2-2; D gene uncertain. The CDR3 runs to 14 residues. Trimming left V 1 base short and J 3 bases short, with 6 bases between. Germline V lookup: CDR1 LNHDA, CDR2 SQIVND (reference sequence). The CDR3 DNA reads as TGTGCCAGTAGTATAGTGGCCGACACCGGGGAGCTGTTTTTT. Its translation is CASSIVADTGELFF.

The CDR3 protein is CASSSIGGPTEAFF. CDR3 bases: TGCGCCAGCAGCTCTATTGGGGGCCCCACTGAAGCTTTCTTT. The chain recombines TRBV5-1 with TRBJ1-1, with a possible D match to TRBD1 (6 bases). Germline V gives CDR1 SGHRS, CDR2 YFSETQ. This CDR3 has 14 amino acids. Trimming removed 3 bases from V and 4 bases from J, with 13 bases in between.

This clone appeared a single time. The V call is TRBV9, the J call TRBJ1-1; D unresolved. Germline loops: CDR1 SGDLS, CDR2 YYNGEE. The CDR3 spans 15 residues. With 3 bases removed from V and 1 base from J, the gap between germline ends came to 13 bases. The DNA for the CDR3 is TGTGCCAGCAGCGGATCGAGGGTCCCGAACACTGAAGCTTTCTTT. This translates into CASSGSRVPNTEAFF.

The chain joins TRBV28 to TRBJ1-5; possible D gene TRBD1, 5 bases. CDR3 size: 15 residues. Trimming pared 5 bases from V and 0 bases from J, leaving 11 bases between. The germline V gene encodes CDR1 MDHEN and CDR2 SYDVKM. The DNA for the CDR3 is TGTGCCAGCAGTAAACAGGTCTATAGCAATCAGCCCCAGCATTTT. Protein product: CASSKQVYSNQPQHF.

This sequence joins TRBV28 and TRBJ1-2, with TRBD1 identical over 8 bases. Germline CDR1 is MDHEN and CDR2 is SYDVKM. The CDR3 consists of 14 residues. V gave up 6 bases and J gave up 4 bases; unmatched junction bases: 7. As DNA, the CDR3 is TGTGCCAGCAGACTCATGACAGGGGTCTATGGCTACACCTTC. Translated: CASRLMTGVYGYTF.

Only a few counts were recorded for this clone. The rearrangement links TRBV3-1 (or the pseudogene TRBV3-2) to TRBJ2-1, with 9 bases aligning to TRBD2. This CDR3 has 14 amino acids. The V and J ends lost 4 bases and 8 bases, in that order; junction bases with no gene match: 6. Germline V CDR1 and CDR2: LGHDT, YNNKEL (reference sequence). This CDR3 reads CASSLGTSSDEQFF. The CDR3, as DNA: TGTGCCAGCAGCCTTGGGACTAGCTCGGATGAGCAGTTCTTC.

The V call is TRBV30, the J call TRBJ1-2; D uncertain. The CDR3 has 11 residues. The ends were cut back, 2 bases at V and 8 bases at J, with 9 bases in the middle. In germline, CDR1 is GTSNPN, CDR2 SVGIG (reference sequence). CDR3 sequence: CAWSLPAGYTF. CDR3 coding DNA: TGTGCCTGGAGTTTGCCCGCGGGCTACACCTTC. Based on the CDR3 plus reference TRBV30 and TRBJ1-2, the full variable domain is SQTIHQWPATLVQPVGSPLSLECTVEGTSNPNLYWYRQAAGRGLQLLFYSVGIGQISSEVPQNLSASRPQDRQFILSSKKLLLSDSGFYLCAWSLPAGYTFGSGTRLTVV.